Sequencing of this T cell receptor beta chain was carried out in a study of CD8 T cells in Susac syndrome. Broader study findings: The number of Susac-specific public clones found was roughly 16 in total CD8+ repertoires and a few in CD8+ TEMRA repertoires. It was acknowledged in the study that the number of individuals who were included in its TCR sequencing and HLA analysis was relatively small.

Per germline, CDR1 SGDLS and CDR2 YYNGEE. V was pared by 4 bases and J by 3 bases, with 6 bases of the junction left unmatched. CDR3 size: 15 residues. RNA, at 0.5 to 1 ug, was reverse transcribed with random hexamers. TCRdb re-derived calls from the immunoSEQ multiplex PCR reads in MiXCR, one entry per CDR3 protein. The sample yields about 120,000 distinct CDR3 sequences, about 94% seen once. As to this clonotype: Antigen specificity is unknown.

Source material: CD8+ T cells from PBMCs. The chain combines TRBV9 with TRBJ2-3; 9 bases are a match to TRBD1. This receptor was taken from a human donor with Susac syndrome. For the CDR3, the DNA is TGTGCCAGCAGCCCCCCCGGGACAGGGACAGATACGCAGTATTTT. Translated: CASSPPGTGTDTQYF.